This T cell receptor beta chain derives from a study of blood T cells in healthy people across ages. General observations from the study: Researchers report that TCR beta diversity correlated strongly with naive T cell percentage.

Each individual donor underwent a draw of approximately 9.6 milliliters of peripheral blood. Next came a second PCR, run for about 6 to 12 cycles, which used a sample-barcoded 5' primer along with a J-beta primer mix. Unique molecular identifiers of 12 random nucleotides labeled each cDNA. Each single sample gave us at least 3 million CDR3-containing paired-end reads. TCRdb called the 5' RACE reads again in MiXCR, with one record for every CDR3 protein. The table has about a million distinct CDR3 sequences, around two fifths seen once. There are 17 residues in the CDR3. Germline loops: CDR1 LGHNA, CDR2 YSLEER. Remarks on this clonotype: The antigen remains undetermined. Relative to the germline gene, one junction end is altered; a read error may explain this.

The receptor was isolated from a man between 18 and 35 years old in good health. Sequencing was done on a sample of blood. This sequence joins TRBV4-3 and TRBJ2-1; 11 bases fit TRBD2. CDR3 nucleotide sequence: TGCGCCGGCAGCCAAACGCTAGCGGGGGGTCTTAGCAATGAGCAGTTCTTC. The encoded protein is CAGSQTLAGGLSNEQFF.